This TCR beta chain comes out of a study of shared clonotypes between healthy human individuals. At the level of the study: Each donor had three CD4 naive, three CD4 memory, two CD8 naive and one CD8 memory plate. Whole-study findings and limits: Memory subsets generally showed lower estimated richness than naive subsets. Generation probability values for non-shared clonotypes were lower than those for clonotypes shared by all four donors.

About this clone itself: Its cognate antigen is unknown. The junction does not match germline at one end; this may be a read error.

The assay was carried out at the deep level. Sequenced by immunoSEQ multiplex PCR; TCRdb stores in-frame clones only, minus some. The repertoire holds about 1.4 million clones, with around 97% as singletons. What was sequenced was naive CD4+ T cells sorted from blood. Subset in this sample: CD45RA+ positively selected. The TCR originated in a man aged 25-40 years in good health.

CDR3 amino acids: CASSPTSGTYNEQFF. Written as DNA, the CDR3 is TGTGCTAGCAGCCCAACGAGCGGGACTTACAATGAGCAGTTCTTC. J is TRBJ2-1 and V is TRBV7-7, with 7 bases matching TRBD2. From germline, CDR1 is SSHAT and CDR2 FNYEAQ (reference sequence). The CDR3 runs to 15 residues.